One sample yielded the 23 T cell receptor beta chains listed below, sequenced in a study of T-cell memory formation after mild COVID-19 (dated by TCRdb to about 2021). The library relied on 5' RACE. Sequencer: Illumina NovaSeq 6000. TCRdb trimmed public reads at Q25 via fastp, called clones via MiXCR and kept in-frame beta chains. Rows with a matching CDR3 protein are joined into one entry that keeps the most common DNA and genes. The sample table contains 150,000 to 200,000 distinct CDR3 sequences; only one count was recorded for about 9.9% of them. Of the sample, more than 3.5% is held by the ten largest clones. Sequenced material: PBMCs or a T cell subset sorted from them (not recorded which). The receptor source for this set is a man aged 18-30 years who had mild COVID-19 (a few samples of this study predate the infection). The sample titles of this study are shuffled in the database, so cell type and time point are left out; the donor was told from shared clones.

This chain joins TRBV5-1 and TRBJ2-2; D might be TRBD1 (6 bases). There are 15 residues in the CDR3. Trimming pared 4 bases from V and 2 bases from J, leaving 12 bases between. Germline CDR1 and CDR2: SGHRS and YFSETQ. In nucleotides, the CDR3 is TGCGCCAGCAGCCCCGGGACACCTAACACCGGGGAGCTGTTTTTT. This translates into CASSPGTPNTGELFF.

Ten or more counts support this clonotype. The chain employs TRBV12-3 or TRBV12-4 and TRBJ2-3; 12 bases map to TRBD2. This CDR3 region has 17 residues. Losses at the gene ends were 5 bases for V and 6 bases for J; bases not matched to a gene: 12. The CDR3 protein is CASSTRLAGAPLDTQYF. DNA of the CDR3: TGTGCCAGCAGTACGCGACTAGCGGGGGCTCCACTGGATACGCAGTATTTT.

V usage is TRBV7-2 and J usage is TRBJ2-1; 11 bases are shared with TRBD2. The CDR3 is 14 residues long. Germline CDR1 SGHTA, CDR2 FQGNSA. The V and J ends lost 10 bases and 6 bases, in that order; junction bases with no gene match: 8. CDR3 in amino acids: CATKTGTSGNEQFF. The CDR3 nucleotides read TGTGCCACCAAAACCGGGACTAGCGGCAATGAGCAGTTCTTC.

This clonotype was seen only a few times. This chain connects TRBV12-3 or TRBV12-4 to TRBJ2-5, with unresolved D. The V end was cut by 6 bases, the J end by 2 bases, with 13 bases between. The CDR3 runs 14 residues. The CDR3 reads CASSPITKQETQYF. The CDR3 DNA follows: TGTGCCAGCAGCCCCATTACAAAACAAGAGACCCAGTACTTC.

This clonotype came up many times. The J gene is TRBJ2-7, the V gene TRBV3-1, with 9 bases matching TRBD1. J was trimmed by 1 base and V by 6 bases; bases with no gene match: 4. This CDR3 has 14 amino acids. Germline CDR1 reads LGHDT; CDR2 reads YNNKEL (reference sequence). CDR3 sequence reads: CASRGQGRSYEQYF. The DNA of the CDR3 is TGTGCCAGCAGGGGACAGGGTCGGTCCTACGAGCAGTACTTC.

This clonotype was picked up many times. V and J are TRBV11-1 and TRBJ1-5; D gene uncertain. The CDR3 has 13 residues. V lost 2 bases to trimming and J lost 5 bases, with 7 bases between them. Per germline, CDR1 SGHAT and CDR2 FQDESV (reference sequence). CDR3 nucleotide sequence: TGTGCCAGCAGCTTATCCGACTATCAGCCCCAGCATTTT. Its translation is CASSLSDYQPQHF. Complete variable domain (other parts from reference TRBV11-1 and TRBJ1-5): EAEVAQSPRYKITEKSQAVAFWCDPISGHATLYWYRQILGQGPELLVQFQDESVVDDSQLPKDRFSAERLKGVDSTLKIQPAELGDSAMYLCASSLSDYQPQHFGDGTRLSIL.

The chain has TRBV20-1 and TRBJ1-4, with D uncertain. The V end lost 3 bases, the J end lost 2 bases, and 10 bases lay between the germline ends. CDR3 length equals 14 residues. Per the germline V gene, CDR1 is DFQATT and CDR2 is SNEGSKA (reference sequence). In DNA, the CDR3 is TGCAGTGCTAGTTTCGGGAGTACTAATGAAAAACTGTTTTTT. Translating it yields CSASFGSTNEKLFF.

This chain links TRBV2 with TRBJ2-3; D may correspond to TRBD1 or TRBD2 (5 bases each). Germline CDR1 reads SNHLY; CDR2 reads FYNNEI. CDR3 length equals 14 residues. V was pared by 10 bases and J by 4 bases, with 18 bases between. The CDR3 nucleotides are TGTGCCACCCTTGGGCGTCAGGGAGCAGATACGCAGTATTTT. This encodes CATLGRQGADTQYF.

The V call is TRBV24-1, the J call TRBJ2-3; 8 bases are shared with TRBD1. This CDR3 is built from 15 residues. The trim removed 8 bases at V and 3 bases at J, leaving 9 bases unmatched. CDR1 is KGHDR, CDR2 SFDVKD, per germline. The CDR3 here is CATNTGQGVTDTQYF. The CDR3 DNA follows: TGTGCCACCAACACCGGACAGGGTGTAACAGATACGCAGTATTTT.

In this sample, this clonotype turned up a few times. V usage is TRBV12-3 or TRBV12-4 and J usage is TRBJ1-2; 12 nucleotides agree with TRBD1. This CDR3 is built from 18 residues. The J segment lost 3 bases and the V segment lost 6 bases, leaving 14 bases of the junction unmatched. For the CDR3, the DNA is TGTGCCAGCAGCCAGGGACAGGGGGCTGATGGATGGTACTATGGCTACACCTTC. Its protein is CASSQGQGADGWYYGYTF.

This clonotype has only a few counts. This chain uses TRBV28 with TRBJ1-4; D remains unclear. In germline, CDR1 is MDHEN, CDR2 SYDVKM. This CDR3 spans 11 amino acids. Between the trimmed V and J ends, which lost 6 bases and 5 bases, there was a span of 4 bases. The CDR3 DNA sequence: TGTGCCAGCAGACAAAATGAAAAACTGTTTTTT. Protein: CASRQNEKLFF.

This clonotype turned up a few times. The rearrangement links TRBV6-5 to TRBJ1-1, with 9 bases fitting TRBD1. The CDR3 runs 18 residues. Germline loops: CDR1 MNHEY, CDR2 SVGAGI. The V and J ends lost 2 bases and 4 bases, in that order; junction bases with no gene match: 14. DNA for the CDR3: TGTGCCAGCAGTTACGGGTTCTGGGGACAGGGATCGAGCACTGAAGCTTTCTTT. This gives the protein CASSYGFWGQGSSTEAFF.

This clonotype was seen only a few times. This rearrangement joins TRBV5-1 to TRBJ2-3; TRBD2 aligns across 7 bases. J gave up 1 base and V 0 bases, and 8 bases lay outside the gene matches. Germline loops: CDR1 SGHRS, CDR2 YFSETQ. This CDR3 spans 17 amino acids. The CDR3 loop is CASSLGPQAGGTDTQYF. The DNA for the CDR3 is TGCGCCAGCAGCTTGGGGCCGCAGGCGGGAGGCACAGATACGCAGTATTTT.

This clonotype has a handful of counts. This chain connects TRBV6-2 or TRBV6-3 to TRBJ1-5; a possible D gene is TRBD1 (6 bases). Germline CDR1 is MNHEY and CDR2 is SVGEGT. The germline V and J ends were trimmed by 1 base and 5 bases, with 21 bases remaining between them. The CDR3 sequence is 18 residues long. CDR3 in DNA: TGTGCCAGCAGTTACTATGTGGGGGCTGGGGGATTTGATCAGCCCCAGCATTTT. Protein product: CASSYYVGAGGFDQPQHF.

This clonotype has just a few counts. This chain connects TRBV20-1 to TRBJ2-3; 8 positions match TRBD2. V dropped 0 bases and J dropped 0; count of bases not matched to a gene: 14. CDR1 is DFQATT and CDR2 is SNEGSKA in the germline V gene (reference sequence). The CDR3 covers 19 residues. CDR3 protein: CSARDPLFSGGHSTDTQYF. The DNA of the CDR3 is TGCAGTGCTAGAGACCCTCTCTTCAGCGGGGGCCATAGCACAGATACGCAGTATTTT.

This clonotype was seen ten or more times. This rearrangement joins TRBV4-3 to TRBJ2-3, with 9 positions matching TRBD2. V lost 0 bases, J lost 4 bases, and 8 bases stayed unmatched. The CDR3 runs to 17 residues. CDR1 is LGHNA, CDR2 YSLEER, per germline. This CDR3 reads CASSQDHSGGKADTQYF. Written as DNA, the CDR3 is TGCGCCAGCAGCCAAGATCACAGCGGGGGGAAGGCAGATACGCAGTATTTT.

This clonotype came up a few times. The junction does not match germline at one end; this may be a read error. The chain employs TRBV5-1 and TRBJ2-5, with 7 positions matching TRBD1. The germline CDR1 and CDR2 sequences are SGHRS and YFSETQ. The CDR3 is 16 residues long. CDR3 protein: CASTRNSQGRGEIQYF. Here the CDR3 DNA reads TGCGCCAGCACTAGAAATTCACAGGGGCGAGGAGAGATCCAGTACTTC.

The chain joins TRBV12-3 or TRBV12-4 to TRBJ1-5; D is undetermined. This CDR3 is built from 14 residues. Deletions cut 3 bases from V and 6 bases from J, with 12 bases between. This CDR3 is CASSFLDPSQPQHF. CDR3 bases: TGTGCCAGCAGTTTTTTGGACCCCAGTCAGCCCCAGCATTTT.

In its sample, this clonotype was seen a few times. This rearrangement joins TRBV5-5 to TRBJ1-2; 8 bases agree with TRBD1. CDR1 SGHKS and CDR2 YYEKEE come from the germline V gene (reference sequence). The CDR3 sequence is 16 residues long. V trimming: 0 bases; J trimming: 0 bases; junction bases outside the gene matches: 4. This CDR3 reads CASSLGQGNPNYGYTF. CDR3 DNA: TGTGCCAGCAGCTTGGGACAGGGGAATCCTAACTATGGCTACACCTTC.

A few counts support this clonotype. The chain is built from TRBV4-2 and TRBJ2-5, with a tentative D call TRBD2 (5 bases). CDR3 size: 15 residues. Trimming removed 0 bases at V and 4 bases at J, with 12 bases between. CDR1 is LGHNA, CDR2 YNFKEQ, per germline. The CDR3 region has the DNA TGTGCCAGCAGCCAAGATTTCGCCCGGGGAGAGACCCAGTACTTC. Protein sequence: CASSQDFARGETQYF.

V is TRBV20-1 and J is TRBJ2-7, with a possible D match to TRBD2 (5 bases). The germline V gene encodes CDR1 DFQATT and CDR2 SNEGSKA (reference sequence). This CDR3 comprises 14 residues. The germline V and J ends were trimmed by 6 bases and 5 bases, with 20 bases remaining between them. The CDR3 sequence: CSAPGEGARNEQYF. CDR3 coding DNA: TGCAGTGCCCCAGGCGAGGGAGCTCGCAACGAGCAGTACTTC.

The table lists this clonotype with many counts. This chain joins TRBV7-2 and TRBJ2-5; TRBD1 matches 7 bases. CDR3 length: 17 residues. Unmatched junction bases numbered 13, after V lost 3 bases and J lost 3 bases. CDR1 is SGHTA and CDR2 is FQGNSA in the germline V gene. The CDR3 DNA sequence: TGTGCCAGCAGCTTCATCTCGAGTATAGGGGGCGAAGAGACCCAGTACTTC. Amino acid sequence: CASSFISSIGGEETQYF.

This sequence joins TRBV4-1 and TRBJ2-7; D may match TRBD1 or TRBD2 (6 bases each). Germline values: CDR1 MGHRA, CDR2 YSYEKL. V lost 2 bases and J lost 5, with 13 bases in between. This CDR3 contains 14 residues. DNA of the CDR3: TGCGCCAGCAGCCAAAACCGGGGGCAGGACGAGCAGTACTTC. Amino acids: CASSQNRGQDEQYF.